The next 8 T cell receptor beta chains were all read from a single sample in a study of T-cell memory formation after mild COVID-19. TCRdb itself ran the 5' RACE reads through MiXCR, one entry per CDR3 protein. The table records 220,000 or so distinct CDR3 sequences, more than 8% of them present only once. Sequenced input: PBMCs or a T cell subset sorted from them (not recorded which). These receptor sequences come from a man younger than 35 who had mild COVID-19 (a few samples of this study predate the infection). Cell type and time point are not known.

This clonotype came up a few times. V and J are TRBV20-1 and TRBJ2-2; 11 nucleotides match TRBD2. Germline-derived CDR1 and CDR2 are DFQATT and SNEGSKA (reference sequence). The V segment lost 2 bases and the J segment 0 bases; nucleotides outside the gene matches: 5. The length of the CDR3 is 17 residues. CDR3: CSARLGSGGANTGELFF. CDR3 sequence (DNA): TGCAGTGCTAGACTCGGTAGCGGGGGGGCGAACACCGGGGAGCTGTTTTTT.

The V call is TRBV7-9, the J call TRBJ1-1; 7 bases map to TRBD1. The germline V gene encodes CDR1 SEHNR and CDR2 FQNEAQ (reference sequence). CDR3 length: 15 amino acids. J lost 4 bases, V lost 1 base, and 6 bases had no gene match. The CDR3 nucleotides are TGTGCCAGCAGCTTAGACAGGGGCCCAGGCACTGAAGCTTTCTTT. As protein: CASSLDRGPGTEAFF. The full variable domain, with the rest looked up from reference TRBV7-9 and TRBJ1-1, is DTGVSQNPRHKITKRGQNVTFRCDPISEHNRLYWYRQTLGQGPEFLTYFQNEAQLEKSRLLSDRFSAERPKGSFSTLEIQRTEQGDSAMYLCASSLDRGPGTEAFFGQGTRLTVV.

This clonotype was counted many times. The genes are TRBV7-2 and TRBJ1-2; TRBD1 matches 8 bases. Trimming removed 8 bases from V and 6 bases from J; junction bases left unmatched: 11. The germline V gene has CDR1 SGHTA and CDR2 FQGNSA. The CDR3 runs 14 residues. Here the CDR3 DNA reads TGTGCCAGCCGACTACCGGGACAGGTCAATGGCTACACCTTC. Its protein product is CASRLPGQVNGYTF.

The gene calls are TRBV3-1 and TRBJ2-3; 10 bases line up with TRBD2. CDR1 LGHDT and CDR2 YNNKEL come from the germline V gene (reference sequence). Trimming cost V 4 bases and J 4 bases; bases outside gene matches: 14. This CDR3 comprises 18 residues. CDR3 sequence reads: CASSRFLGLALMADTQYF. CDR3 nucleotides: TGTGCCAGCAGCCGATTTCTGGGACTAGCGCTTATGGCAGATACGCAGTATTTT.

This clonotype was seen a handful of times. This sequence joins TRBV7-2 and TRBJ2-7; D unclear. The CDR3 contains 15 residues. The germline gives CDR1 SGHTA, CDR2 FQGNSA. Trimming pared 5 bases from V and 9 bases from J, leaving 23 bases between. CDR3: CASSASSLGSFAQYV. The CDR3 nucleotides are TGTGCCAGCAGCGCGTCCTCTTTGGGCAGCTTCGCGCAGTACGTC.

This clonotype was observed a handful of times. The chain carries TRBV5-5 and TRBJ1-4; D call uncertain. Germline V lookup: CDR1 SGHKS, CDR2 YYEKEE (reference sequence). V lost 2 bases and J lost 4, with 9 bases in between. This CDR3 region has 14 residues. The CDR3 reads CASSFEAVNEKLFF. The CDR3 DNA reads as TGTGCCAGCAGCTTTGAGGCAGTTAATGAAAAACTGTTTTTT.

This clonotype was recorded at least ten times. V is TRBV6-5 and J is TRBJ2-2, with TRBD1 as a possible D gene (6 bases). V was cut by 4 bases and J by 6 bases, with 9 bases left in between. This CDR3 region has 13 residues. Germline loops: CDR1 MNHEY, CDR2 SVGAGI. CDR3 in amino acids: CASSWGLAGELFF. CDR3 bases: TGTGCCAGCAGTTGGGGGCTTGCCGGGGAGCTGTTTTTT.

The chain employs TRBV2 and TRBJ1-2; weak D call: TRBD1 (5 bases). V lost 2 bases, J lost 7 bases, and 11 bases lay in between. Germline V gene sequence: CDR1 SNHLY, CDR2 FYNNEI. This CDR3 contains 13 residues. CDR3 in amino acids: CASSENHGGGYTF. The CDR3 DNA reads TGTGCCAGCAGTGAAAACCACGGGGGTGGCTACACCTTC. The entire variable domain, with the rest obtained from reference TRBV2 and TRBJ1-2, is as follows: EPEVTQTPSHQVTQMGQEVILRCVPISNHLYFYWYRQILGQKVEFLVSFYNNEISEKSEIFDDQFSVERPDGSNFTLKIRSTKLEDSAMYFCASSENHGGGYTFGSGTRLTVV.